Listed below are T cell receptor beta chains from one sample, sequenced in a study of Graves' ophthalmopathy and Graves' hyperthyroidism. TCRdb fed the multiplex PCR reads into MiXCR, producing one record per CDR3 protein. The data hold about 640,000 distinct CDR3 sequences, with roughly 41% observed a single time. Material: peripheral blood. Receptors originate from an adult man with Graves' ophthalmopathy. Both conserved end residues are part of each CDR3. The order of the fields is clone size, V gene, D gene, J gene, CDR3 DNA, CDR3 protein. The D gene is left open where the match is weak. Clone size, where shown, is once, few, many, or a class for clones that have expanded.

abundance: few
v_gene: TRBV19
d_gene: .
j_gene: TRBJ2-7
CDR3nt: TGTGCCAGTAGTTTCCGGGGCGCGGACTACGAGCAGTACTTC
CDR3aa: CASSFRGADYEQYF

abundance: few
v_gene: TRBV3-1
d_gene: TRBD2
j_gene: TRBJ2-5
CDR3nt: TGTGCCAGCAGCCAAGGTCTAGCGGGGGGGCCGAGGGAGACCCAGTACTTC
CDR3aa: CASSQGLAGGPRETQYF

abundance: .
v_gene: TRBV10-2
d_gene: .
j_gene: TRBJ2-5
CDR3nt: TGCGCCAGCCGTGGTGGCGGATTACAAGAGACCCAGTACTTC
CDR3aa: CASRGGGLQETQYF

abundance: .
v_gene: TRBV7-2
d_gene: .
j_gene: TRBJ2-1
CDR3nt: TGTGCCAGCAGCTCCGGACTCTACGATGAGCAGTTCTTC
CDR3aa: CASSSGLYDEQFF

abundance: .
v_gene: TRBV2
d_gene: .
j_gene: TRBJ1-5
CDR3nt: TGTGCCAGCAGTCCCGGGTCGAGGGATCAGCCCCAGCATTTT
CDR3aa: CASSPGSRDQPQHF

abundance: .
v_gene: TRBV15
d_gene: TRBD2
j_gene: TRBJ2-5
CDR3nt: TGTGCCACCAGCCCCGGGACTAGCGGGACCCAGTACTTC
CDR3aa: CATSPGTSGTQYF

abundance: .
v_gene: TRBV4-2
d_gene: TRBD1
j_gene: TRBJ1-4
CDR3nt: TGTGCCAGCAGCCAAGAGGGGACAGGGAGTGAAAAACTGTTTTTT
CDR3aa: CASSQEGTGSEKLFF

abundance: .
v_gene: TRBV12-3/TRBV12-4
d_gene: .
j_gene: TRBJ2-2
CDR3nt: TGTGCCAGCAGTTTAACAGACACCCGGGAGCTGTTTTTT
CDR3aa: CASSLTDTRELFF

abundance: .
v_gene: TRBV4-2
d_gene: TRBD1
j_gene: TRBJ1-1
CDR3nt: TGTGCCAGCAGCCAAGATCGTGGGACAGGGGCAAGGAGAACTGAAGCTTTCTTT
CDR3aa: CASSQDRGTGARRTEAFF

abundance: many
v_gene: TRBV12-3/TRBV12-4
d_gene: .
j_gene: TRBJ2-7
CDR3nt: TGTGCCAGCAGTTTGGAGTACTACGAGCAGTACTTC
CDR3aa: CASSLEYYEQYF

abundance: few
v_gene: TRBV12-3/TRBV12-4
d_gene: TRBD1
j_gene: TRBJ2-7
CDR3nt: TGTGCCAGCAGCCGCGCCGGGACAGGGATATTCGAGCAGTACTTC
CDR3aa: CASSRAGTGIFEQYF

abundance: .
v_gene: TRBV19
d_gene: .
j_gene: TRBJ1-1
CDR3nt: TGTGCCAGTAGTCCCCCGGACAGACTGGGAACTGAAGCTTTCTTT
CDR3aa: CASSPPDRLGTEAFF

abundance: .
v_gene: TRBV2
d_gene: .
j_gene: TRBJ2-5
CDR3nt: TGTGCCAGCAATGGGGGTCAAGAGACCCAGTACTTC
CDR3aa: CASNGGQETQYF

abundance: many
v_gene: TRBV24-1
d_gene: .
j_gene: TRBJ1-5
CDR3nt: TGTGCCACCAGTGAGCAACAGAATAGCAATCAGCCCCAGCATTTT
CDR3aa: CATSEQQNSNQPQHF

abundance: .
v_gene: TRBV19
d_gene: .
j_gene: TRBJ1-3
CDR3nt: TGTGCCAGTAGCCCTCTCCGGGACAAAGGAAACACCATATATTTT
CDR3aa: CASSPLRDKGNTIYF

abundance: .
v_gene: TRBV7-6
d_gene: TRBD2
j_gene: TRBJ2-5
CDR3nt: TGTGCCAGCAAAAAAGCGGGGGGAGGCCAAGAGACCCAGTACTTC
CDR3aa: CASKKAGGGQETQYF

abundance: many
v_gene: TRBV12-5
d_gene: .
j_gene: TRBJ1-6
CDR3nt: TGTGCTAGTGGTTTGGCTCCCAATTCACCCCTCCACTTT
CDR3aa: CASGLAPNSPLHF

abundance: many
v_gene: TRBV10-3
d_gene: TRBD2
j_gene: TRBJ2-7
CDR3nt: TGTGCCATCAGCATTAGCGGGAGGGCCCCCTCCTACGAGCAGTACTTC
CDR3aa: CAISISGRAPSYEQYF

abundance: .
v_gene: TRBV25-1
d_gene: TRBD1
j_gene: TRBJ2-7
CDR3nt: TGTGCCTGGGCCACAGGGGGCTACGAGCAGTACTTC
CDR3aa: CAWATGGYEQYF

abundance: .
v_gene: TRBV2
d_gene: TRBD1
j_gene: TRBJ1-2
CDR3nt: TGTGCCAGCACCGGGGACAGGGAAGGGGGCTACACCTTC
CDR3aa: CASTGDREGGYTF

abundance: many
v_gene: TRBV7-9
d_gene: .
j_gene: TRBJ1-1
CDR3nt: TGTGCCAGCAGCTTCGGGGCCACCGGCGGCACTGAAGCTTTCTTT
CDR3aa: CASSFGATGGTEAFF

abundance: few
v_gene: TRBV11-2
d_gene: .
j_gene: TRBJ2-2
CDR3nt: TGTGCCAGCAGCTTTCAAGAGAACACCGGGGAGCTGTTTTTT
CDR3aa: CASSFQENTGELFF

abundance: .
v_gene: TRBV5-8
d_gene: .
j_gene: TRBJ1-4
CDR3nt: TGTGCCAGCAGCAGTGGACAGACAACAACTAATGAAAAACTGTTTTTT
CDR3aa: CASSSGQTTTNEKLFF

abundance: .
v_gene: TRBV19
d_gene: TRBD1
j_gene: TRBJ2-3
CDR3nt: TGTGCCAGTAGTATCCCGGACAGGGGGTCAGATACGCAGTATTTT
CDR3aa: CASSIPDRGSDTQYF

abundance: .
v_gene: TRBV12-3/TRBV12-4
d_gene: TRBD1
j_gene: TRBJ1-5
CDR3nt: TGTGCCAGCAGGTCACAGGGGAATCAGTCCCAGCATTTT
CDR3aa: CASRSQGNQSQHF

abundance: many
v_gene: TRBV12-3/TRBV12-4
d_gene: .
j_gene: TRBJ1-5
CDR3nt: TGTGCCAGCAGTCGGGAGAATCAGCCCCAGCATTTT
CDR3aa: CASSRENQPQHF

abundance: few
v_gene: TRBV11-2
d_gene: TRBD1
j_gene: TRBJ2-7
CDR3nt: TGTGCCAGCAGCCCCATACCGGGACAGGGCTACGAGCAGTACTTC
CDR3aa: CASSPIPGQGYEQYF

abundance: .
v_gene: TRBV25-1
d_gene: .
j_gene: TRBJ2-7
CDR3nt: TGTGCCACCAGGGGTAGGTCTACCGATGAGCAGTACTTC
CDR3aa: CATRGRSTDEQYF

abundance: many
v_gene: TRBV19
d_gene: TRBD1
j_gene: TRBJ1-2
CDR3nt: TGTGCCAGTAGTATCAGGACAGGGCCTCAATATCACTATGGCTACACCTTC
CDR3aa: CASSIRTGPQYHYGYTF

abundance: .
v_gene: TRBV6-5
d_gene: TRBD1
j_gene: TRBJ2-3
CDR3nt: TGTGCCAGCAGTACGACAGGGGGCGACGCAGATACGCAGTATTTT
CDR3aa: CASSTTGGDADTQYF

abundance: once
v_gene: TRBV20-1
d_gene: TRBD1
j_gene: TRBJ1-4
CDR3nt: TGCAGTGCTAGACAGACAGGGGGCGCAAAACTGTTTTTT
CDR3aa: CSARQTGGAKLFF

abundance: .
v_gene: TRBV7-2
d_gene: TRBD1
j_gene: TRBJ1-2
CDR3nt: TGTGCCAGCAGCTTAATCGGGACAGGGGGCTCTAACTATGGCTACACCTTC
CDR3aa: CASSLIGTGGSNYGYTF

abundance: many
v_gene: TRBV2
d_gene: .
j_gene: TRBJ1-4
CDR3nt: TGTGCCAGCAGTGTACCCCAGGCAGGGAAGGATGAAAAACTGTTTTTT
CDR3aa: CASSVPQAGKDEKLFF

abundance: few
v_gene: TRBV6-1
d_gene: .
j_gene: TRBJ1-1
CDR3nt: TGTGCCAGCAGTCCTCATTATAGGGGCACTGAAGCTTTCTTT
CDR3aa: CASSPHYRGTEAFF

abundance: many
v_gene: TRBV5-1
d_gene: .
j_gene: TRBJ2-5
CDR3nt: TGCGCCAGCAGCTTGGCAGGGAGCGAGCGGGCAGAGACCCAGTACTTC
CDR3aa: CASSLAGSERAETQYF

abundance: .
v_gene: TRBV7-3
d_gene: TRBD2
j_gene: TRBJ2-2
CDR3nt: TGTGCCAGCAGCTTAAATCGGGGACTAGCGGGGGGCAACACCGGGGAGCTGTTTTTT
CDR3aa: CASSLNRGLAGGNTGELFF

abundance: .
v_gene: TRBV10-3
d_gene: .
j_gene: TRBJ2-2
CDR3nt: TGTGCCATCAGTGAGTCTGCAGGGGAGCTGTTTTTT
CDR3aa: CAISESAGELFF

abundance: few
v_gene: TRBV12-3/TRBV12-4
d_gene: .
j_gene: TRBJ1-2
CDR3nt: TGTGCCAGCAGTTTGTTTCCTATGTTGGGTGGGGATGGCTACACCTTC
CDR3aa: CASSLFPMLGGDGYTF

abundance: .
v_gene: TRBV2
d_gene: TRBD1
j_gene: TRBJ2-6
CDR3nt: TGTGCCAGCAGTCCTCAGTGGCAGGGGGCCAACGTCCTGACCTTC
CDR3aa: CASSPQWQGANVLTF

abundance: many
v_gene: TRBV7-9
d_gene: .
j_gene: TRBJ2-7
CDR3nt: TGTGCCAGCAGCGGGGGCTACTCCTACGAGCAGTACTTC
CDR3aa: CASSGGYSYEQYF

abundance: many
v_gene: TRBV12-3/TRBV12-4
d_gene: TRBD2
j_gene: TRBJ2-7
CDR3nt: TGTGCCAGCAGTCCTCCGGGGACTAGCAACGAGCAGTACTTC
CDR3aa: CASSPPGTSNEQYF

abundance: once
v_gene: TRBV29-1
d_gene: .
j_gene: TRBJ1-2
CDR3nt: TGCAGCGTTCCGCAGGCGGACCATGGCTACACCTTC
CDR3aa: CSVPQADHGYTF

abundance: many
v_gene: TRBV7-9
d_gene: .
j_gene: TRBJ2-6
CDR3nt: TGTGCCAGCAGCTTAGTATCAAGCTCTGGGGCCAACGTCCTGACTTTC
CDR3aa: CASSLVSSSGANVLTF

abundance: .
v_gene: TRBV10-3
d_gene: .
j_gene: TRBJ2-7
CDR3nt: TGTGCCATCAGTGCACAGAACAGGTTACTCTACGAGCAGTACTTC
CDR3aa: CAISAQNRLLYEQYF

abundance: .
v_gene: TRBV29-1
d_gene: TRBD1
j_gene: TRBJ1-2
CDR3nt: TGCAGCTTGTCTGGACAGGACTATGGCTACACCTTC
CDR3aa: CSLSGQDYGYTF

abundance: many
v_gene: TRBV5-5
d_gene: .
j_gene: TRBJ1-5
CDR3nt: TGTGCCAGCAGCCAGGAGTATCTTCCGAATCAGCCCCAGCATTTT
CDR3aa: CASSQEYLPNQPQHF

abundance: few
v_gene: TRBV12-3/TRBV12-4
d_gene: TRBD1
j_gene: TRBJ1-6
CDR3nt: TGTGCCAGCAGTTCCTGGGACAGAAAGAATTCACCCCTCCACTTT
CDR3aa: CASSSWDRKNSPLHF

abundance: .
v_gene: TRBV6-5
d_gene: .
j_gene: TRBJ1-6
CDR3nt: TGTGCCAGCAGTTACTCGATAGGACAGCGCTCCTATAATTCACCCCTCCACTTT
CDR3aa: CASSYSIGQRSYNSPLHF

abundance: .
v_gene: TRBV5-1
d_gene: TRBD1
j_gene: TRBJ2-2
CDR3nt: TGCGCCAGCAGTTCCGGGACAGACTACACCGGGGAGCTGTTTTTT
CDR3aa: CASSSGTDYTGELFF

abundance: .
v_gene: TRBV6-5
d_gene: .
j_gene: TRBJ1-4
CDR3nt: TGTGCCAGCAGTTACTCGGATTTAAGAGAAAAACTGTTTTTT
CDR3aa: CASSYSDLREKLFF

abundance: many
v_gene: TRBV19
d_gene: TRBD1
j_gene: TRBJ2-7
CDR3nt: TGTGCCAGTACCCGTCCGGGACAGGAGAAGCAGTACTTC
CDR3aa: CASTRPGQEKQYF

abundance: .
v_gene: TRBV20-1
d_gene: .
j_gene: TRBJ1-2
CDR3nt: TGCAGTGCTAAGGACCCTCCGGGGGGGGCGGATGCTAACTATGGCTACACCTTC
CDR3aa: CSAKDPPGGADANYGYTF

abundance: few
v_gene: TRBV14
d_gene: .
j_gene: TRBJ2-5
CDR3nt: TGTGCCAGCTCACCACGTATAGGAGTGGAGACCCAGTACTTC
CDR3aa: CASSPRIGVETQYF

abundance: .
v_gene: TRBV25-1
d_gene: .
j_gene: TRBJ2-7
CDR3nt: TGTGCCAGCAGAGATCCCGGGCCTGATAACGAGCAGTACTTC
CDR3aa: CASRDPGPDNEQYF

abundance: .
v_gene: TRBV29-1
d_gene: TRBD2
j_gene: TRBJ2-7
CDR3nt: TGCAGCGTTGAACGGGGGGGCGGCACCGGGGAGCTGTCCTACGAGCAGTACTTC
CDR3aa: CSVERGGGTGELSYEQYF

abundance: many
v_gene: TRBV7-6
d_gene: .
j_gene: TRBJ2-2
CDR3nt: TGTGCCAGCAGCTTCGGCCAGGGTGGTGCGCCCGGGGAGCTGTTTTTT
CDR3aa: CASSFGQGGAPGELFF

abundance: .
v_gene: TRBV29-1
d_gene: TRBD1
j_gene: TRBJ1-3
CDR3nt: TGCAGCGTTGATGACAGGGTGAATACGAACACCATATATTTT
CDR3aa: CSVDDRVNTNTIYF